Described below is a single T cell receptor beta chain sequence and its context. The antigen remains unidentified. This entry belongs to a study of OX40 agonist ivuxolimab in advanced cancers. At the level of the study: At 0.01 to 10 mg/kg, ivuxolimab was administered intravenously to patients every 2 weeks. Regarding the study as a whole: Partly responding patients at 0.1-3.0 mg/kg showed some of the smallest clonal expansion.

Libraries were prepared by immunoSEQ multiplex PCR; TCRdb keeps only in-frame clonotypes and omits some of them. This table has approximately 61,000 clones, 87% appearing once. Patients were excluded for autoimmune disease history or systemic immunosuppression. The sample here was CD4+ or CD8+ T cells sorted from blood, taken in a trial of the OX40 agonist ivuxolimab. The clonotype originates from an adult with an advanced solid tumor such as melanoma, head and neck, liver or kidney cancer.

The CDR3 here is CASSLPTSADTQYF. CDR3 sequence (DNA): TGCGCCAGCAGCTTGCCTACATCAGCGGATACGCAGTATTTT. This rearrangement joins TRBV5-1 to TRBJ2-3; D uncertain. V dropped 1 base and J dropped 6 bases, with 12 bases sitting between them. Germline V gene lookup returns CDR1 SGHRS and CDR2 YFSETQ. This CDR3 is 14 amino acids long.